This TCR beta chain was captured by sequencing in a study of OX40 agonist ivuxolimab in advanced cancers. The protocol was immunoSEQ multiplex PCR, while the TCRdb copy is restricted to in-frame clones and leaves out a portion. The data hold nearly 70,000 clones, with approximately 80% observed a single time. Germline V CDR1 and CDR2: MDHEN, SYDVKM. The CDR3 is 15 residues long. V dropped 5 bases and J dropped 7 bases, with 17 bases sitting between them. The sequence came from an adult with an advanced solid tumor such as melanoma, head and neck, liver or kidney cancer. V gene TRBV28 combines with J gene TRBJ1-4; D possibly corresponds to TRBD1 (5 bases). Sequences were derived from CD4+ or CD8+ T cells sorted from blood, sampled in a trial of the OX40 agonist ivuxolimab. The chain's CDR3 is CASSKPGRGGEKLFF. Here the CDR3 DNA reads TGTGCCAGCAGTAAACCGGGACGGGGGGGTGAAAAACTGTTTTTT.